The present T cell receptor beta chain was sequenced within a study of blood T cell repertoires in COVID-19. Whole-study context: Acute-phase and convalescent COVID-19 samples originated in the United States, Italy and Spain. PBMCs, B-cell-depleted T cells, or T cells provided the cDNA or gDNA that made up the material.

The CDR3 is 14 amino acids. Between the trimmed V and J ends, which lost 2 bases and 7 bases, there was a span of 14 bases. CDR1 is LGHDT, CDR2 YNNKEL, per germline (reference sequence). Here immunoSEQ multiplex PCR was the method, and the copy in TCRdb shows in-frame clones only, minus some. Here the sample spans almost 250,000 clones, 85% to 90% being singletons. Living in roughly 25 US areas, the participants were between roughly 18 and 89 years of age. Two negative PCRs, clearance, or symptom resolution had been documented for recovered Cohort 3 donors. Sequenced input: PBMCs or T cells enriched from blood (not recorded which). The receptor was derived from a woman aged 25 to 45 who had recovered from COVID-19. The chain links TRBV3-1 (or the pseudogene TRBV3-2) to TRBJ1-1; D possibly corresponds to TRBD1 (5 bases). The CDR3 bases are TGTGCCAGCAGCCAATGGTCGGGGGGGGTTGAAGCTTTCTTT. It codes for CASSQWSGGVEAFF.